These T cell receptor beta chains were read from a single sample in a study of post-analysis software for immune sequencing data. TCRdb independently ran MiXCR on the PCR reads; one entry per CDR3 protein. Among 750,000 to 950,000 distinct CDR3 sequences listed, approximately 50% were seen once. Sequencing was done on a sample of blood. The receptor source for this set is a girl between 5 and 17 years old with multiple sclerosis. The CDR3 runs from the conserved cysteine through the conserved F or W. The order of the fields is V gene, D gene, J gene, clone size, CDR3 protein, CDR3 DNA. A D gene is named only where the DNA matches it firmly. The size entry is marked missing in some rows and otherwise reads once, few, many or a size class.

V: TRBV7-3
D: .
J: TRBJ2-5
size: once
CDR3: CASSRGKEETQYF
DNA: TGTGCCAGCAGCCGGGGAAAGGAAGAGACCCAGTACTTC

V: TRBV5-1
D: .
J: TRBJ2-1
size: .
CDR3: CASSLEGRGRNEQFF
DNA: TGCGCCAGCAGCCTAGAGGGCAGGGGCAGGAATGAGCAGTTCTTC

V: TRBV29-1
D: .
J: TRBJ1-4
size: .
CDR3: CSVAGRGNEKLFF
DNA: TGCAGCGTTGCTGGCAGGGGAAATGAAAAACTGTTTTTT

V: TRBV12-3/TRBV12-4
D: TRBD2
J: TRBJ2-7
size: .
CDR3: CASSLITSGRFEQYF
DNA: TGTGCCAGCAGTTTAATCACTAGCGGGAGGTTCGAGCAGTACTTC

V: TRBV20-1
D: TRBD2
J: TRBJ2-7
size: .
CDR3: CSASSGDSGPHEQYF
DNA: TGCAGTGCTAGCTCCGGTGATAGCGGGCCCCACGAGCAGTACTTC

V: TRBV5-6
D: TRBD1
J: TRBJ2-6
size: .
CDR3: CAGSRDRGSGANVLTF
DNA: TGTGCCGGCAGCCGGGACAGGGGCTCTGGGGCCAACGTCCTGACTTTC

V: TRBV27
D: TRBD2
J: TRBJ2-7
size: .
CDR3: CASSLAGATHEQYF
DNA: TGTGCCAGCAGTTTAGCGGGAGCTACCCACGAGCAGTACTTC

V: TRBV7-2
D: .
J: TRBJ2-3
size: .
CDR3: CASSHRADTQYF
DNA: TGTGCCAGCAGCCATAGAGCAGATACGCAGTATTTT

V: TRBV27
D: TRBD1
J: TRBJ1-2
size: .
CDR3: CASSSGTAHYGYTF
DNA: TGTGCCAGCAGTTCGGGGACAGCACATTATGGCTACACCTTC

V: TRBV5-1
D: TRBD2
J: TRBJ2-1
size: .
CDR3: CASSWTSAGLDEQFF
DNA: TGCGCCAGCAGCTGGACTAGCGCGGGGTTGGATGAGCAGTTCTTC

V: TRBV29-1
D: TRBD1
J: TRBJ2-7
size: few
CDR3: CSVTRTGYEQYF
DNA: TGCAGCGTTACACGGACAGGCTACGAGCAGTACTTC

V: TRBV10-3
D: .
J: TRBJ2-6
size: .
CDR3: CAITPTGANVLTF
DNA: TGTGCCATCACACCCACTGGGGCCAACGTCCTGACTTTC

V: TRBV20-1
D: .
J: TRBJ1-2
size: few
CDR3: CSAQERGGRHYGYTF
DNA: TGCAGTGCTCAAGAACGAGGAGGACGGCACTATGGCTACACCTTC

V: TRBV15
D: .
J: TRBJ2-3
size: .
CDR3: CATSRDHGSDTQYF
DNA: TGTGCCACCAGCAGAGATCATGGATCCGATACGCAGTATTTT

V: TRBV6-1
D: .
J: TRBJ2-2
size: .
CDR3: CATSGLNTGELFF
DNA: TGTGCCACCAGCGGCCTAAACACCGGGGAGCTGTTTTTT

V: TRBV3-1
D: .
J: TRBJ2-5
size: .
CDR3: CASSPGLRKQETQYF
DNA: TGTGCCAGCAGCCCGGGGCTAAGAAAGCAAGAGACCCAGTACTTC

V: TRBV5-1
D: .
J: TRBJ2-3
size: once
CDR3: CASSLIRDTDTQYF
DNA: TGCGCCAGCAGCTTGATTCGTGACACAGATACGCAGTATTTT

V: TRBV20-1
D: .
J: TRBJ1-1
size: .
CDR3: CSALELGSYTEAFF
DNA: TGCAGTGCTCTAGAGTTGGGAAGTTACACTGAAGCTTTCTTT

V: TRBV29-1
D: TRBD1
J: TRBJ2-7
size: few
CDR3: CSVRPRDRSYEQYF
DNA: TGCAGCGTGCGACCCCGGGACAGGTCCTACGAGCAGTACTTC

V: TRBV18
D: .
J: TRBJ2-5
size: .
CDR3: CASSQGVVTPEQYF
DNA: TGTGCCAGCTCACAGGGTGTAGTTACCCCGGAGCAGTACTTC

V: TRBV20-1
D: .
J: TRBJ2-1
size: .
CDR3: CSATKGSLNNEQFF
DNA: TGCAGTGCTACGAAAGGTTCGCTCAACAATGAGCAGTTCTTC

V: TRBV24-1
D: TRBD1
J: TRBJ2-1
size: .
CDR3: CATSDVGQSTIDEQFF
DNA: TGTGCCACCAGTGATGTGGGACAGTCGACAATAGATGAGCAGTTCTTC

V: TRBV29-1
D: .
J: TRBJ2-5
size: .
CDR3: CSYRDNYFQETQYF
DNA: TGCAGTTACCGGGACAACTACTTCCAAGAGACCCAGTACTTC

V: TRBV20-1
D: TRBD2
J: TRBJ2-1
size: .
CDR3: CSASPGLAVLRSYNEQFF
DNA: TGCAGTGCCAGCCCGGGACTAGCGGTATTAAGGTCCTACAATGAGCAGTTCTTC

V: TRBV6-5
D: TRBD1
J: TRBJ1-2
size: .
CDR3: CASSYGDSYYGYTF
DNA: TGTGCCAGCAGTTACGGGGACAGCTACTATGGCTACACCTTC

V: TRBV7-9
D: .
J: TRBJ2-1
size: .
CDR3: CASSLNEGPYNEQFF
DNA: TGTGCCAGCAGCTTAAACGAAGGCCCCTACAATGAGCAGTTCTTC

V: TRBV7-8
D: TRBD2
J: TRBJ2-7
size: .
CDR3: CASSLRAGAFGYEQYF
DNA: TGTGCCAGCAGTCTACGGGCGGGAGCCTTTGGGTACGAGCAGTACTTC

V: TRBV20-1
D: .
J: TRBJ2-7
size: few
CDR3: CSARWGSVYEQYF
DNA: TGCAGTGCTAGGTGGGGTAGTGTATACGAGCAGTACTTC

V: TRBV7-2
D: .
J: TRBJ1-1
size: .
CDR3: CASSLRGNRMNTEAFF
DNA: TGTGCCAGCAGCTTAAGGGGGAACCGCATGAACACTGAAGCTTTCTTT

V: TRBV20-1
D: .
J: TRBJ1-5
size: few
CDR3: CSARDPRDNQPQHF
DNA: TGCAGTGCTAGAGACCCGCGGGACAATCAGCCCCAGCATTTT

V: TRBV21-1
D: .
J: TRBJ2-5
size: .
CDR3: CASSAPWYQETQYF
DNA: TGTGCCAGCAGCGCCCCCTGGTATCAAGAGACCCAGTACTTC

V: TRBV7-6
D: .
J: TRBJ2-7
size: .
CDR3: CASSSPPDSSYEQYF
DNA: TGTGCCAGCAGCTCCCCCCCCGACAGCTCCTACGAGCAGTACTTC

V: TRBV7-6
D: .
J: TRBJ2-3
size: .
CDR3: CASSLAISRTDTQYF
DNA: TGTGCCAGCAGCTTAGCTATCAGCCGCACAGATACGCAGTATTTT

V: TRBV5-4
D: TRBD1
J: TRBJ1-1
size: .
CDR3: CASSLQGSRNTEAFF
DNA: TGTGCCAGCAGCTTACAGGGGTCGCGGAACACTGAAGCTTTCTTT

V: TRBV19
D: .
J: TRBJ2-1
size: .
CDR3: CASSTWQPPSYNEQFF
DNA: TGTGCCAGTAGTACCTGGCAGCCCCCCTCCTACAATGAGCAGTTCTTC

V: TRBV29-1
D: .
J: TRBJ1-2
size: .
CDR3: CSSGEGSEDYGYTF
DNA: TGCAGCTCTGGAGAGGGCTCAGAGGACTATGGCTACACCTTC

V: TRBV5-1
D: TRBD1
J: TRBJ2-7
size: .
CDR3: CASSLFETGHEQYF
DNA: TGCGCCAGCAGCTTGTTTGAGACAGGGCACGAGCAGTACTTC

V: TRBV2
D: .
J: TRBJ2-5
size: .
CDR3: CASSERHQETQYF
DNA: TGTGCCAGCAGTGAGCGCCACCAAGAGACCCAGTACTTC

V: TRBV10-3
D: .
J: TRBJ1-2
size: .
CDR3: CAITRGLDGYTF
DNA: TGTGCCATCACTCGGGGTTTGGATGGCTACACCTTC

V: TRBV7-8
D: .
J: TRBJ1-2
size: .
CDR3: CASSPVYGYTF
DNA: TGTGCCAGCAGCCCCGTGTATGGCTACACCTTC

V: TRBV4-2
D: TRBD2
J: TRBJ2-3
size: .
CDR3: CASSHSGGYTDTQYF
DNA: TGTGCCAGCAGCCACAGCGGGGGTTACACAGATACGCAGTATTTT

V: TRBV6-1
D: .
J: TRBJ2-7
size: .
CDR3: CASSELRRDEQYF
DNA: TGTGCCAGCAGTGAATTGAGAAGGGACGAGCAGTACTTC

V: TRBV11-1
D: TRBD1
J: TRBJ2-7
size: .
CDR3: CASSLRSRDRVEREQYF
DNA: TGTGCCAGCAGCTTAAGGTCGCGGGACAGGGTTGAACGCGAGCAGTACTTC

V: TRBV12-3/TRBV12-4
D: .
J: TRBJ2-7
size: .
CDR3: CASSLGPGVEQYF
DNA: TGTGCCAGCAGTCTAGGGCCGGGCGTCGAGCAGTACTTC

V: TRBV21-1
D: .
J: TRBJ2-1
size: .
CDR3: CASSKGSGGWNEQFF
DNA: TGTGCCAGCAGCAAGGGAAGTGGAGGTTGGAATGAGCAGTTCTTC

V: TRBV5-1
D: TRBD2
J: TRBJ2-1
size: few
CDR3: CASSLAPSGGSNEQFF
DNA: TGCGCCAGCAGCTTGGCCCCTAGCGGGGGGTCCAATGAGCAGTTCTTC

V: TRBV12-3/TRBV12-4
D: .
J: TRBJ2-1
size: .
CDR3: CASSLTQEQFF
DNA: TGTGCCAGCAGTCTGACACAGGAGCAGTTCTTC

V: TRBV9
D: TRBD2
J: TRBJ2-7
size: few
CDR3: CASSGPSGGKYEQYF
DNA: TGTGCCAGCAGCGGGCCCTCGGGAGGAAAGTACGAGCAGTACTTC

V: TRBV12-5
D: .
J: TRBJ1-2
size: .
CDR3: CASGLVQDYTF
DNA: TGTGCTAGTGGTTTGGTACAGGACTACACCTTC

V: TRBV15
D: .
J: TRBJ1-2
size: .
CDR3: CATSRDIPGREKSYGYTF
DNA: TGTGCCACCAGCAGAGATATTCCAGGAAGGGAAAAATCGTATGGCTACACCTTC

V: TRBV7-3
D: TRBD2
J: TRBJ2-6
size: few
CDR3: CASSLLASGYSGANVLTF
DNA: TGTGCCAGCAGCCTCCTGGCTAGCGGGTACTCTGGGGCCAACGTCCTGACTTTC

V: TRBV7-2
D: .
J: TRBJ1-2
size: few
CDR3: CASSLGSVASPITFYGYTF
DNA: TGTGCCAGCAGCTTAGGGTCCGTGGCCAGCCCTATTACTTTCTATGGCTACACCTTC

V: TRBV11-2
D: TRBD1
J: TRBJ1-4
size: .
CDR3: CASRHFGDRGNNEKLFF
DNA: TGTGCCAGCCGCCACTTCGGGGACAGGGGGAATAATGAAAAACTGTTTTTT